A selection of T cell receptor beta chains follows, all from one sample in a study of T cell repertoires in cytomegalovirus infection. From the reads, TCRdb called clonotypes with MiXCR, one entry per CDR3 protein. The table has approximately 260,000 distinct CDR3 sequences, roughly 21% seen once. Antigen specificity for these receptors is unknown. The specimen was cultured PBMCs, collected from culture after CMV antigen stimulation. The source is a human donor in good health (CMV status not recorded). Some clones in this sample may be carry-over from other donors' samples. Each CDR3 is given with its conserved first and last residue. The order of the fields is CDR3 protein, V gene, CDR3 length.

CDR3 protein: CASSLERVEQYF; V gene: TRBV7-2; CDR3 length: 12
CDR3 protein: CSARTYFTDTQYF; V gene: TRBV20-1; CDR3 length: 13
CDR3 protein: CASSYGTGPSGANVLTF; V gene: TRBV6-5; CDR3 length: 17
CDR3 protein: CASSADLGGLTGELFF; V gene: TRBV7-2; CDR3 length: 16
CDR3 protein: CASSSTWNSPLHF; V gene: TRBV7-2; CDR3 length: 13
CDR3 protein: CASSYSRQLNTEAFF; V gene: TRBV6-8; CDR3 length: 15
CDR3 protein: CASSLRTEAFF; V gene: TRBV7-8; CDR3 length: 11
CDR3 protein: CAISDRDRPSYNSPLHF; V gene: TRBV10-3; CDR3 length: 17
CDR3 protein: CASSPGARGWDTQYF; V gene: TRBV11-2; CDR3 length: 15
CDR3 protein: CASSPRGVLDTGELFF; V gene: TRBV7-9; CDR3 length: 16
CDR3 protein: CSVEDPREDWAQFF; V gene: TRBV29-1; CDR3 length: 14
CDR3 protein: CSARDVGQDYEQYF; V gene: TRBV20-1; CDR3 length: 14
CDR3 protein: CASSFAGGGGGEQFF; V gene: TRBV12-3/TRBV12-4; CDR3 length: 15
CDR3 protein: CASSYGQTFLYGYTF; V gene: TRBV6-1; CDR3 length: 15
CDR3 protein: CASSLEGVGETQYF; V gene: TRBV5-4; CDR3 length: 14
CDR3 protein: CASSSPTSGSYEQYF; V gene: TRBV7-9; CDR3 length: 15
CDR3 protein: CASSPGGVETQYF; V gene: TRBV7-9; CDR3 length: 13
CDR3 protein: CASSIGQSSLLLF; V gene: TRBV5-4; CDR3 length: 13
CDR3 protein: CASSYSDLGGDTQYF; V gene: TRBV6-6; CDR3 length: 15
CDR3 protein: CASSFGTSGREYEQFF; V gene: TRBV7-9; CDR3 length: 16
CDR3 protein: CSAQNSGSSYEQYF; V gene: TRBV20-1; CDR3 length: 14
CDR3 protein: CASREPTGGDGYTF; V gene: TRBV12-3/TRBV12-4; CDR3 length: 14
CDR3 protein: CASSYSNLQREGRVEQFF; V gene: TRBV6-2/TRBV6-3; CDR3 length: 18